This TCR beta chain was captured in a study of shared clonotypes between healthy human individuals. Some clones are missing from TCRdb's copy, which holds only in-frame ones; the method was immunoSEQ multiplex PCR. The sample has about a million clones, about 72% seen once. A split of CD4+ cells into CD45RA+ naive and CD45RA-negative memory subsets was performed. The germline gives CDR1 SGHTA, CDR2 FQGTGA. The CDR3 contains 13 residues. The V end lost 3 bases, the J end lost 1 base, and 5 bases lay between the germline ends. On this clone itself: This may come from a read error, since a much larger clone is one base off. The sample holds other DNA sequences that translate to the same CDR3.

J is TRBJ2-3 and V is TRBV7-3, with unresolved D. The sample consisted of memory CD4+ T cells from PBMCs. Subset defined: CD45RA-negative fraction. This TCR was sampled from a man younger than 35 in good health. Some clones in this sample may be carry-over from other donors' samples. The CDR3 nucleotides are TGTGCCAGCAGCTTTACAGGCACAGATACGCAGTATTTT. Its translation is CASSFTGTDTQYF.